This TCR beta chain emerged from a study of blood T cell repertoires in COVID-19. Study context: Sites across the United States, Italy and Spain contributed samples from acute and convalescent COVID-19. The cDNA or gDNA used as material had been derived from T cells, B-cell-depleted T cells, or PBMCs.

In the original workflow: Researchers report that nucleated cell counts were estimated from reference gene primer amplification. This table comes from immunoSEQ multiplex PCR, and its TCRdb copy is limited to in-frame clones, with some not included. V, J and clone size are taken as reported in that table, and D and trimming were inferred from the DNA itself. The repertoire holds approximately 410,000 clones, with roughly 89% as singletons. CDR1 and CDR2 from the germline V gene are SGHKS and YYEKEE (reference sequence). This CDR3 is built from 15 residues. V was shortened by 3 bases and J by 6 bases, with 15 bases between the two germline ends.

V usage is TRBV5-5 and J usage is TRBJ2-2, with D tentatively TRBD1 (6 bases). Sequencing used peripheral blood. The sequence came from a woman younger than 45 with active or convalescent COVID-19. In nucleotides, the CDR3 is TGTGCCAGCAGCTCCGGGACAACAGCACCCGGGGAGCTGTTTTTT. Its translation: CASSSGTTAPGELFF.